A single sample is the source of the 27 T cell receptor beta chains below, sequenced in a study of blood T cell repertoires in COVID-19. Clones were sequenced by immunoSEQ multiplex PCR, and TCRdb holds only the in-frame ones, with some missing. The sample includes roughly 200,000 clones, 60% to 85% of them seen just once. Sequencing was performed on peripheral blood. The origin of the receptors is a woman between 50 and 59 years old with active or convalescent COVID-19.

The V and J genes are TRBV7-2 and TRBJ2-2, with 7 bases lining up with TRBD2. V shed 2 bases and J 3 bases; nucleotides not matched to a gene: 3. Per the germline V gene, CDR1 is SGHTA and CDR2 is FQGNSA. CDR3 length equals 15 residues. Here the CDR3 DNA reads TGTGCCAGCAGCTTATCCGGGGGGTACACCGGGGAGCTGTTTTTT. Encoded protein: CASSLSGGYTGELFF.

V gene TRBV5-6 combines with J gene TRBJ1-6; D not certain. The CDR3 is 13 residues long. Looked up from germline, CDR1 is SGHDT and CDR2 is YYEEEE. Trimming removed 4 bases from V and 8 bases from J, with 10 bases in between. The CDR3 protein is CASSLTLYSPLHF. CDR3 DNA sequence: TGTGCCAGCAGCCTGACATTGTATTCACCCCTCCACTTT.

In its sample, this clone was seen once. The rearrangement joins TRBV7-9 to TRBJ1-4; no firm D call. V was shortened by 4 bases and J by 0 bases, with 6 bases between the two germline ends. Germline-derived CDR1 and CDR2 are SEHNR and FQNEAQ (reference sequence). The CDR3 is made up of 14 amino acids. Written as DNA, the CDR3 is TGTGCCAGCAGCTCCGGTGCAACTAATGAAAAACTGTTTTTT. Translation: CASSSGATNEKLFF. Drawing the rest from reference TRBV7-9 and TRBJ1-4, the complete variable domain is DTGVSQNPRHKITKRGQNVTFRCDPISEHNRLYWYRQTLGQGPEFLTYFQNEAQLEKSRLLSDRFSAERPKGSFSTLEIQRTEQGDSAMYLCASSSGATNEKLFFGSGTQLSVL.

This sequence joins TRBV7-9 and TRBJ1-2; TRBD1 is a possible D gene (5 bases). Germline V gives CDR1 SEHNR, CDR2 FQNEAQ (reference sequence). The CDR3 runs 14 residues. The V and J ends lost 3 bases and 6 bases respectively, with 14 bases between them. CDR3 sequence reads: CASSLSEGVNGYTF. The CDR3 nucleotides are TGTGCCAGCAGCTTGAGTGAAGGGGTCAATGGCTACACCTTC.

In this sample, this clone turned up a few times. J is TRBJ2-3 and V is TRBV11-1; 7 bases agree with TRBD2. The CDR3 is made up of 16 amino acids. V trimming: 1 base; J trimming: 2 bases; junction bases outside the gene matches: 6. In germline, CDR1 is SGHAT, CDR2 FQDESV (reference sequence). CDR3 region: CASSLGTSGDTDTQYF. The CDR3 DNA reads TGTGCCAGCAGCTTAGGAACCAGCGGGGACACAGATACGCAGTATTTT.

This chain uses TRBV19 with TRBJ1-2, with D possibly TRBD1 on 6 matching bases. The CDR3 has 14 amino acids. The germline V and J ends were trimmed by 7 bases and 3 bases, with 15 bases remaining between them. CDR1 LNHDA and CDR2 SQIVND come from the germline V gene (reference sequence). Written as DNA, the CDR3 is TGTGCCAGTACCCACGGGGGGCCGTACTATGGCTACACCTTC. Translation gives CASTHGGPYYGYTF.

This clone has only a few counts. This chain joins TRBV18 and TRBJ2-1; D may be TRBD1 (6 bases). The CDR3 is 14 residues long. The V gene lost 3 bases and the J gene lost 3 bases, with 9 bases spanning the gap. CDR1 is KGHSH, CDR2 LQKENI, per germline. CDR3 in amino acids: CASSPLDSYNEQFF. Here the CDR3 DNA reads TGTGCCAGCTCACCCTTGGACAGCTACAATGAGCAGTTCTTC.

The chain uses TRBV12-3 or TRBV12-4 and TRBJ1-2; no firm D call. The CDR3 spans 12 residues. With 1 base removed from V and 5 bases from J, the gap between germline ends came to 5 bases. The chain's CDR3 is CASSLGQYGYTF. In DNA, the CDR3 is TGTGCCAGCAGTTTAGGGCAGTATGGCTACACCTTC.

The V and J genes are TRBV12-3 or TRBV12-4 and TRBJ2-7; 9 bases match TRBD1. V lost 6 bases and J lost 6; bases outside the gene matches: 6. The length of the CDR3 is 13 residues. The CDR3 DNA is TGTGCCAGCAGGGGGACAGGGCTAAGCGAGCAGTACTTC. Protein: CASRGTGLSEQYF.

The chain carries TRBV10-3 and TRBJ1-5; 12 bases match TRBD1. The CDR3 covers 13 residues. Trimming removed 11 bases from V and 9 bases from J; junction bases left unmatched: 8. Per the germline V gene, CDR1 is ENHRY and CDR2 is SYGVKD. CDR3 sequence: CASGTGGIGPQHF. In DNA form, the CDR3 reads TGTGCCTCCGGGACAGGGGGCATTGGGCCCCAGCATTTT.

Note on this clone: Other DNA sequences in this specimen translate into the identical CDR3. The chain couples TRBV19 to TRBJ2-7; TRBD1 matches at 8 bases. Trimming took 1 base from V and 2 from J; bases not matched to a gene: 4. Germline CDR1 LNHDA, CDR2 SQIVND (reference sequence). The CDR3 is 15 amino acids. In DNA form, the CDR3 reads TGTGCCAGTAGTATAGTCACAGGGGGTACCTACGAGCAGTACTTC. This codes for CASSIVTGGTYEQYF.

The rearrangement joins TRBV9 to TRBJ2-1; D might be TRBD2 (6 bases). The germline CDR1 and CDR2 sequences are SGDLS and YYNGEE. There are 15 residues in the CDR3. Trimming stripped 0 bases from V and 7 bases from J, with 14 bases between. CDR3 in amino acids: CASSVANGRRNEQFF. CDR3 coding DNA: TGTGCCAGCAGCGTAGCGAACGGGAGACGGAATGAGCAGTTCTTC.

The V gene is TRBV14, the J gene TRBJ1-1, with D perhaps TRBD1 (5 bases). V was cut by 1 base and J by 3 bases, with 18 bases left in between. The CDR3 totals 17 residues. Germline V gene data show CDR1 as SGHDN and CDR2 as FVKESK. The CDR3 is CASSQGGAVWGDTEAFF. The CDR3 region has the DNA TGTGCCAGCAGCCAAGGTGGGGCGGTATGGGGGGACACTGAAGCTTTCTTT.

This chain connects TRBV28 to TRBJ1-1; 8 nucleotides agree with TRBD1. This CDR3 spans 13 amino acids. V lost 8 bases and J lost 6; bases outside the gene matches: 8. Per the germline V gene, CDR1 is MDHEN and CDR2 is SYDVKM. CDR3 DNA sequence: TGTGCCAGCGCCGGCAGGGGGCTTCCTGAAGCTTTCTTT. Protein product: CASAGRGLPEAFF. Based on the CDR3 plus reference TRBV28 and TRBJ1-1, the full variable domain is DVKVTQSSRYLVKRTGEKVFLECVQDMDHENMFWYRQDPGLGLRLIYFSYDVKMKEKGDIPEGYSVSREKKERFSLILESASTNQTSMYLCASAGRGLPEAFFGQGTRLTVV.

The J gene is TRBJ1-1, the V gene TRBV10-3, with TRBD1 as a possible D gene (6 bases). Looked up from germline, CDR1 is ENHRY and CDR2 is SYGVKD. V dropped 3 bases and J dropped 3 bases, with 11 bases sitting between them. The CDR3 spans 14 residues. CDR3 in DNA: TGTGCCATCAGTGACAGGGGTAGCGACACTGAAGCTTTCTTT. Its translation: CAISDRGSDTEAFF.

The chain couples TRBV6-2 or TRBV6-3 to TRBJ1-2, with 8 bases identical to TRBD1. The CDR3 spans 15 residues. Germline-derived CDR1 and CDR2 are MNHEY and SVGEGT. J gave up 0 bases and V 2 bases, and 2 bases lay outside the gene matches. The chain's CDR3 is CASSYRTGTNYGYTF. The DNA of the CDR3 is TGTGCCAGCAGTTACCGGACAGGGACTAACTATGGCTACACCTTC.

The V call is TRBV6-2 or TRBV6-3, the J call TRBJ2-5; the D gene is possibly TRBD2 (6 bases). There are 15 residues in the CDR3. Trimming cost V 0 bases and J 5 bases, with 13 bases left between them. Germline V gene data show CDR1 as MNHEY and CDR2 as SVGEGT. The CDR3 DNA reads TGTGCCAGCAGTTACTCGGAGGGTCGGGGTGAGACCCAGTACTTC. Translating it yields CASSYSEGRGETQYF.

The rearrangement links TRBV6-5 to TRBJ1-2; D is perhaps TRBD1 (6 bases). This CDR3 is built from 13 residues. Germline lookup yields CDR1 MNHEY and CDR2 SVGAGI. V gave up 8 bases and J gave up 1 base, with 11 bases separating them. CDR3 sequence: CASWGGLNYGYTF. Here the CDR3 DNA reads TGTGCCAGCTGGGGGGGCCTTAACTATGGCTACACCTTC.

The chain joins TRBV12-3 or TRBV12-4 to TRBJ1-3; no firm D call. CDR3 length equals 13 residues. V lost 8 bases to trimming and J lost 0 bases, with 8 bases between them. CDR3 protein: CASDHYSGNTIYF. DNA of the CDR3: TGTGCCAGCGATCACTACTCTGGAAACACCATATATTTT.

This sequence joins TRBV5-6 and TRBJ1-4, with 11 bases that match TRBD1. V trimming: 0 bases; J trimming: 4 bases; junction bases outside the gene matches: 8. Germline lookup yields CDR1 SGHDT and CDR2 YYEEEE. CDR3 length equals 18 residues. The CDR3, as DNA: TGTGCCAGCAGCTTGGCTCTGGACAGGGGGCTTGTTAATGAAAAACTGTTTTTT. It specifies CASSLALDRGLVNEKLFF. The full variable domain, completed using reference TRBV5-6 and TRBJ1-4, is DAGVTQSPTHLIKTRGQQVTLRCSPKSGHDTVSWYQQALGQGPQFIFQYYEEEERQRGNFPDRFSGHQFPNYSSELNVNALLLGDSALYLCASSLALDRGLVNEKLFFGSGTQLSVL.

The chain joins TRBV28 to TRBJ2-5, with 12 bases that match TRBD1. J lost 4 bases, V lost 6 bases, and 9 bases had no gene match. The CDR3 runs to 16 residues. Per germline, CDR1 MDHEN and CDR2 SYDVKM. Written as DNA, the CDR3 is TGTGCCAGCAGCTCCCCCGGGACAGGGGGCCGAGAGACCCAGTACTTC. Translated, it gives CASSSPGTGGRETQYF. Full variable domain (missing parts from reference TRBV28 and TRBJ2-5): DVKVTQSSRYLVKRTGEKVFLECVQDMDHENMFWYRQDPGLGLRLIYFSYDVKMKEKGDIPEGYSVSREKKERFSLILESASTNQTSMYLCASSSPGTGGRETQYFGPGTRLLVL.

The CDR3 here is CASRPGQDNSPLHF. The DNA of the CDR3 is TGTGCCAGCAGACCGGGACAGGATAATTCACCCCTCCACTTT. The chain couples TRBV28 to TRBJ1-6; TRBD1 matches at 8 bases. The germline V gene encodes CDR1 MDHEN and CDR2 SYDVKM. The CDR3 runs 14 residues. V lost 6 bases and J lost 5; bases outside the gene matches: 3.

The chain combines TRBV7-6 with TRBJ2-2; D possibly corresponds to TRBD2 (6 bases). CDR3 length: 16 amino acids. Trimming left V 2 bases short and J 7 bases short, with 17 bases between. From germline, CDR1 is SGHVS and CDR2 FNYEAQ. The CDR3, as DNA: TGTGCCAGCAGCTTATGGGCCGGGGGTAGTTTCGGGGAGCTGTTTTTT. Protein: CASSLWAGGSFGELFF.

This clone turned up a few times. As DNA, the CDR3 is TGTGCCAGTAGTATAGTGTTAATGGACAGCCGCTCTGGAAACACCATATATTTT. This encodes CASSIVLMDSRSGNTIYF. This chain links TRBV19 with TRBJ1-3, with TRBD1 as a possible D gene (6 bases). The CDR3 extends over 18 amino acids. CDR1 and CDR2 (germline): LNHDA, SQIVND (reference sequence). V lost 1 base, J lost 0 bases, and 16 bases lay in between.

The V gene is TRBV3-1 (or the pseudogene TRBV3-2), the J gene TRBJ2-3; D may be TRBD1 (6 bases). The V gene lost 4 bases and the J gene lost 2 bases, with 16 bases spanning the gap. This CDR3 spans 16 amino acids. Germline V gives CDR1 LGHDT, CDR2 YNNKEL (reference sequence). The CDR3: CASSPTTGSYTDTQYF. Written as DNA, the CDR3 is TGTGCCAGCAGCCCTACCACAGGGTCGTACACAGATACGCAGTATTTT.

The rearrangement joins TRBV5-1 to TRBJ1-5; D is unclear. Trimming removed 2 bases from V and 0 bases from J, with 12 bases in between. This CDR3 has 16 residues. CDR1 and CDR2 from the germline V gene are SGHRS and YFSETQ. The CDR3 DNA is TGCGCCAGCAGCTTAGACGGGGTATCTAGCAATCAGCCCCAGCATTTT. Amino acid sequence: CASSLDGVSSNQPQHF.

V and J are TRBV2 and TRBJ2-1, with D possibly matching TRBD1 (6 bases). The CDR3 has 14 residues. Trimming left V 4 bases short and J 6 bases short, with 13 bases between. CDR1 is SNHLY and CDR2 is FYNNEI in the germline V gene. The CDR3 protein is CASSAQGHSNEQFF. The CDR3 DNA reads TGTGCCAGCAGTGCCCAGGGACATTCCAATGAGCAGTTCTTC.